This T cell receptor (beta chain) is from a study of response to subunit inactivated influenza vaccine. Worth noting for this clonotype: Its antigen is undetermined.

This CDR3 contains 17 residues. V was pared by 6 bases and J by 2 bases, with 23 bases between. Germline V lookup: CDR1 DFQATT, CDR2 SNEGSKA (reference sequence). MiXCR, run by TCRdb on the RT-PCR reads, gives a single entry per CDR3 protein. The sample yields about 190,000 distinct CDR3 sequences, approximately 15% seen once. Study conclusions and caveats: Authors suggested each seasonal influenza vaccination recruits few new T cells.

This sample comprised CD8+ T cells sorted from PBMCs, obtained roughly 5 days after vaccination. The chain carries TRBV20-1 and TRBJ2-1; either TRBD1 or TRBD2 may fit D (6 bases each). The TCR sequence derives from a man aged 45 to 65 who received an inactivated influenza vaccine. CDR3 nucleotide sequence: TGCAGTGCCCCCGTTAGAGAATTGGGGGGCGCCTACAATGAGCAGTTCTTC. Encoded protein: CSAPVRELGGAYNEQFF.